This TCR beta chain was identified during a study of T cells in Graves' hyperthyroidism and ophthalmopathy. The overall study: Sampling of peripheral blood happened at initial diagnosis, prior to any treatment. Findings and caveats of the study: The blood repertoire included most of the expanded thyroid clonotypes above 0.001.

What was amplified from RNA transcripts were TCR beta CDR3 regions. First-round RT-PCR with HTBI primers amplified the TCR CDR3 region. TCRdb reanalysed the multiplex PCR reads using MiXCR and keeps one entry per CDR3 protein. This sample has a few hundred thousand distinct CDR3 sequences; roughly 19% occur once, and the top ten carry approximately 35%. Germline CDR1 and CDR2: LNHNV and YYDKDF (reference sequence). The CDR3 loop spans 16 amino acids. The germline V and J ends were trimmed by 0 bases and 4 bases, with 13 bases remaining between them. A remark on this clonotype: Its specificity is not known.

V usage is TRBV15 and J usage is TRBJ1-5; possible D gene TRBD1, 5 bases. Sequencing was done on a sample of blood. This TCR was recovered from a man over 45 with Graves' ophthalmopathy. The CDR3 region has the DNA TGTGCCACCAGCAGAGATAGAGGGGCAAGGAATCAGCCCCAGCATTTT. Translation: CATSRDRGARNQPQHF.